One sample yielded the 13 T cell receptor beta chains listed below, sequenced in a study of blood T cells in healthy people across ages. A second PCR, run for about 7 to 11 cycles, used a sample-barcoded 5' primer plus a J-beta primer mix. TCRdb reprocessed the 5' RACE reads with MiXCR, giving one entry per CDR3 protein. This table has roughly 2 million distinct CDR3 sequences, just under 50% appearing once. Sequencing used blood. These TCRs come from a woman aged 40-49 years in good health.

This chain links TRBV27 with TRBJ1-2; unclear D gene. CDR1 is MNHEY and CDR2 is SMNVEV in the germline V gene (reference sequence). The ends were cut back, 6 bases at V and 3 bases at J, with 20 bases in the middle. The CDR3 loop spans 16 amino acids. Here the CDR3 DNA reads TGTGCCAGCAGACCCCGGGTTAGAAGTTCCTACTATGGCTACACCTTC. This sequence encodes CASRPRVRSSYYGYTF.

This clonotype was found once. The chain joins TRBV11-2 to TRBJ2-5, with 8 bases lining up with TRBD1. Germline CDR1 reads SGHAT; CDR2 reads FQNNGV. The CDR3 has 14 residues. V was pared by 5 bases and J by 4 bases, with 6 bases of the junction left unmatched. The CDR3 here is CASSHPTGVETQYF. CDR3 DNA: TGTGCCAGCAGCCACCCGACAGGGGTAGAGACCCAGTACTTC.

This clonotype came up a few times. The CDR3 reads CASGDRAVQPQHF. CDR3 DNA: TGTGCCAGCGGGGACAGGGCTGTTCAGCCCCAGCATTTT. The rearrangement links TRBV6-5 to TRBJ1-5; 9 nucleotides match TRBD1. J lost 6 bases, V lost 8 bases, and 5 bases had no gene match. The CDR3 is 13 residues long. CDR1 and CDR2 from the germline V gene are MNHEY and SVGAGI.

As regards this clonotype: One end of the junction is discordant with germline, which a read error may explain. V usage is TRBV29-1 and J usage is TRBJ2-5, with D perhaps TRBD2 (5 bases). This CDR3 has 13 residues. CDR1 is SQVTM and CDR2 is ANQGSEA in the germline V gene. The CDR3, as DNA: TGCAGCGTCGCACTAGTTCGAGGAGAGGCCCAGTACTTC. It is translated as CSVALVRGEAQYF.

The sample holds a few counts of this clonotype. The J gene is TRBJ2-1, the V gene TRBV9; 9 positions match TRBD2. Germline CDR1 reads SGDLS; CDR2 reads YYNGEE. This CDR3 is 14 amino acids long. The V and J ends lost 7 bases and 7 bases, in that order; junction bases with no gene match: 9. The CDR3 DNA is TGTGCCAGCTCCCGACTAGCGGTGAGAAATGAGCAGTTCTTC. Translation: CASSRLAVRNEQFF.

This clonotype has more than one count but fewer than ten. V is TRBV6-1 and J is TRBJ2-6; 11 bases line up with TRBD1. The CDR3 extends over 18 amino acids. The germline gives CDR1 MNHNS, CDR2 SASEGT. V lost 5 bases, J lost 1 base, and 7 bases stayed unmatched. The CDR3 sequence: CASSPVGQGASGANVLTF. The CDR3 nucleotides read TGTGCCAGCAGTCCGGTCGGACAGGGGGCATCTGGGGCCAACGTCCTGACTTTC.

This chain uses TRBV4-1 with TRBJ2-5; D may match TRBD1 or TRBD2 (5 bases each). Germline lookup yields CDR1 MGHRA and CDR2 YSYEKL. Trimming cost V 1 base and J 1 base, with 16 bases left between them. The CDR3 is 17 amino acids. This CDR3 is CASSQAMGEGLQETQYF. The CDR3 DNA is TGCGCCAGCAGCCAAGCTATGGGAGAGGGGCTCCAAGAGACCCAGTACTTC.

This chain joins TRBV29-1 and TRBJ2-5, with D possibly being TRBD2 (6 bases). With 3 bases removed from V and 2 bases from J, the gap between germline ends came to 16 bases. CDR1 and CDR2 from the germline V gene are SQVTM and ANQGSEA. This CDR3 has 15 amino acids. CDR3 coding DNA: TGCAGCGTTGAGAGGAGGGCAGTCCAGCAAGAGACCCAGTACTTC. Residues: CSVERRAVQQETQYF.

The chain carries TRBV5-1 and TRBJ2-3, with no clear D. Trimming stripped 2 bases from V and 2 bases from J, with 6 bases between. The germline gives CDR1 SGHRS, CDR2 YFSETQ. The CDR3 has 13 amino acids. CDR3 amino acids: CASSFGATDTQYF. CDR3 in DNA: TGCGCCAGCAGCTTCGGTGCCACAGATACGCAGTATTTT.

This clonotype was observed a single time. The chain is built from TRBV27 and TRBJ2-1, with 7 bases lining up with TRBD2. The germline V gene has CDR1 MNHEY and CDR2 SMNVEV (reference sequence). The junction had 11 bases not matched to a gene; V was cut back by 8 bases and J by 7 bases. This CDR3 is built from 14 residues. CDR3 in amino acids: CASGGVTLLNEQFF. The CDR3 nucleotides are TGTGCCAGCGGGGGGGTTACCTTGTTGAATGAGCAGTTCTTC.

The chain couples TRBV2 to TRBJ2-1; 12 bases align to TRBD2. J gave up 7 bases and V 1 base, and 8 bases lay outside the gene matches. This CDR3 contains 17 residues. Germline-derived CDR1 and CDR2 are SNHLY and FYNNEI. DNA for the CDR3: TGTGCCAGCAGTGAAGATTCTAGCGGGGGGGCGTGGAATGAGCAGTTCTTC. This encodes CASSEDSSGGAWNEQFF.

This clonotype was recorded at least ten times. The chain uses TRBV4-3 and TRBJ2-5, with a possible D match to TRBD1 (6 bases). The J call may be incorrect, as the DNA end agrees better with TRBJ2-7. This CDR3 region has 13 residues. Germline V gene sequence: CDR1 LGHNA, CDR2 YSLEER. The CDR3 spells CASSQEQGFEQYF. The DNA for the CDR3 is TGCGCCAGCAGCCAAGAACAGGGTTTCGAGCAGTACTTC.

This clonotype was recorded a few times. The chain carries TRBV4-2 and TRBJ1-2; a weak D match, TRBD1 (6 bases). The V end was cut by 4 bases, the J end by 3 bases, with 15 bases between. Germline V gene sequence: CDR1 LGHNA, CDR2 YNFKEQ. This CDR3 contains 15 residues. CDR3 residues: CASSPRPGADYGYTF. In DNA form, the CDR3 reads TGTGCCAGCAGCCCTAGGCCGGGGGCGGACTATGGCTACACCTTC.